The clone carrying this T cell receptor beta chain appeared many times. Its antigen is currently unknown. CDR3 size: 13 residues. Germline CDR1 is SGHRS and CDR2 is YFSETQ. V lost 0 bases, J lost 4 bases, and 4 bases lay in between. Library preparation for TCR beta used quantitative 5'-RACE with molecular barcodes. TCRdb re-analysed the 5' RACE reads in MiXCR, keeping a single row per CDR3 protein. The sample records 250,000 to 400,000 distinct CDR3 sequences, roughly 12% being singletons. This entry belongs to a study of CD8 T cells in ankylosing spondylitis. Study-wide findings and caveats: Some of these motif variants have turned up before, in reports on reactive arthritis synovial fluid and blood. As reported, disease-linked clones showed significant enrichment in matched ankylosing spondylitis synovial fluid. Relatively scarce in peripheral blood, disease-linked clones were CD8+.

The chain employs TRBV5-1 and TRBJ2-2; unclear D gene. This clonotype was obtained from a female donor with ankylosing spondylitis or in good health (not recorded which). Source material: blood, either unsorted or a sorted T cell fraction (not recorded which). The CDR3 sequence is CASSLEGTGELFF. The CDR3 bases are TGCGCCAGCAGCTTGGAGGGCACCGGGGAGCTGTTTTTT.